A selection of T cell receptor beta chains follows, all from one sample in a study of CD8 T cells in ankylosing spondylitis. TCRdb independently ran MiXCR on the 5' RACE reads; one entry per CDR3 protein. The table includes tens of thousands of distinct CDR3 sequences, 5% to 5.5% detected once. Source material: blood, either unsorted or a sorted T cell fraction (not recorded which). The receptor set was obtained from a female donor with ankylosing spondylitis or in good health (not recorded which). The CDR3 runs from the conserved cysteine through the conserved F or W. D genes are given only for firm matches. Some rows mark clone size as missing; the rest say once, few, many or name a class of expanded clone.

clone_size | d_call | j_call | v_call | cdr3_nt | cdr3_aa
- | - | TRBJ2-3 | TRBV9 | TGTGCCAGCAGCGTCTCCCTTGGGGGTCGACATAGCACAGATACGCAGTATTTT | CASSVSLGGRHSTDTQYF
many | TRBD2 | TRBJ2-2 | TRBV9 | TGTGCCAGCAGCGTCGGACTAGCGGGGGTTAGCACCGGGGAGCTGTTTTTT | CASSVGLAGVSTGELFF
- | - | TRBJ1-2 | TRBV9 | TGTGCCAGCAGCGGAACAGGCCTAGCTAACTATGGCTACACCTTC | CASSGTGLANYGYTF
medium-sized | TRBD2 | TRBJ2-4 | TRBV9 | TGTGCCAGCAGCGAGGGGGCGCTAGCGGGGGGGAAAAACATTCAGTACTTC | CASSEGALAGGKNIQYF
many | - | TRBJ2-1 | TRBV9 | TGTGCCAGCAGCTCTAGCGTCGGGTCCTACAATGAGCAGTTCTTC | CASSSSVGSYNEQFF
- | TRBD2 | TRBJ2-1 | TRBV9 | TGTGCCAGCAGCGTAGGAGGGGCTAGCGGGAGATACAATGAGCAGTTCTTC | CASSVGGASGRYNEQFF
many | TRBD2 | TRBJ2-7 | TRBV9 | TGTGCCAGCAGCCAACTCGGGAGCGGGGGCTCCTACGAGCAGTACTTC | CASSQLGSGGSYEQYF
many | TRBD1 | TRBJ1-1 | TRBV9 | TGTGCCAGCAGCGTAGGCAGACAGGGGAACACTGAAGCTTTCTTT | CASSVGRQGNTEAFF
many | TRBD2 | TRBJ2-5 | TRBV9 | TGTGCCAGCAGCGTAGGGACTAGCGGGAGTGGGGAGACCCAGTACTTC | CASSVGTSGSGETQYF
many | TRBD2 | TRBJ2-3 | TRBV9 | TGTGCCAGCAGCGGGGGACTAGCGAGCACAGATACGCAGTATTTT | CASSGGLASTDTQYF
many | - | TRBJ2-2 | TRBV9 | TGTGCCAGCAGAGCCGACATTAGTGTCGGGGAGCTGTTTTTT | CASRADISVGELFF
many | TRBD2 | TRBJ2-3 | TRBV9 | TGTGCCAGCAGCCGAACTAGCGGGAGCGTAGATACGCAGTATTTT | CASSRTSGSVDTQYF
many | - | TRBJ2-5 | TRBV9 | TGTGCCAGCAGCAACGGCAACGCAAACCAAGAGACCCAGTACTTC | CASSNGNANQETQYF
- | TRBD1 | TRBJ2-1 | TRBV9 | TGTGCCAGCAGCAGAAGTGCCGGGACAGGGAGTCGTGAGCAGTTCTTC | CASSRSAGTGSREQFF
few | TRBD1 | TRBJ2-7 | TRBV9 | TGTGCCAGCAGCGTAGACACAGGGGTCTCCTACGAGCAGTACTTC | CASSVDTGVSYEQYF
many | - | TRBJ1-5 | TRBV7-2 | TGTGCCAGCAGCTTAGACCGACATCGAACCAATCAGCCCCAGCATTTT | CASSLDRHRTNQPQHF
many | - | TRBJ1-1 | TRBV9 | TGTGCCAGCAGCACCGAACAGGGATGGACTGAAGCTTTCTTT | CASSTEQGWTEAFF
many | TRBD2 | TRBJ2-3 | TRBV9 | TGTGCCAGCAGCGCCGGACTAGCGGCATCTTTAGGCACAGATACGCAGTATTTT | CASSAGLAASLGTDTQYF
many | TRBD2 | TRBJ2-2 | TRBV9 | TGTGCCAGCAGCGTTGCAGCGGGGATATCGAACACCGGGGAGCTGTTTTTT | CASSVAAGISNTGELFF
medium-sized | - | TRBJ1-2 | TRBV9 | TGTGCCAGCAGCGTAGATCCAGGAGGGCGTGCTGGCTACACCTTC | CASSVDPGGRAGYTF
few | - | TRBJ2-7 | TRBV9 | TGTGCCAGCAGCGTAGGCAGTACCTACGAGCAGTACTTC | CASSVGSTYEQYF
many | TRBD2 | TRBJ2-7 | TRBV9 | TGTGCCAGCAGCGCCGCGGGGGGGAACGAGCAGTACTTC | CASSAAGGNEQYF
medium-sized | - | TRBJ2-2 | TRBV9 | TGTGCCAGCAGCACCGGACAGATAATGAACACCGGGGAGCTGTTTTTT | CASSTGQIMNTGELFF
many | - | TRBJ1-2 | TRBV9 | TGTGCCAGCAGCGTAGGGGCGGTTACGTATGGCTACACCTTC | CASSVGAVTYGYTF
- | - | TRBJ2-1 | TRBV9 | TGTGCCAGCAGCCCCAGCCCTAGCGCTAATGAGCAGTTCTTC | CASSPSPSANEQFF
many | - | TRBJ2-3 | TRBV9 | TGTGCCAGCAGCGTAGTCTCGGGTGTGGATACGCAGTATTTT | CASSVVSGVDTQYF
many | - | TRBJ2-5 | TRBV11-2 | TGTGCCAGCAGCTCGCAAGAGACCCAGTACTTC | CASSSQETQYF
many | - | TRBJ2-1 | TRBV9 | TGTGCCAGCAGCGGGGGGCCCTCCACCTACAATGAGCAGTTCTTC | CASSGGPSTYNEQFF
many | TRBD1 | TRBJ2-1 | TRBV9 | TGTGCCAGCAGCTCTGACAGGGGATCGCGTCTGGGAAATGAGCAGTTCTTC | CASSSDRGSRLGNEQFF
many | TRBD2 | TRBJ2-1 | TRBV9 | TGTGCCAGCAGCAGGACTAGCGGGAGACGTAATGAGCAGTTCTTC | CASSRTSGRRNEQFF
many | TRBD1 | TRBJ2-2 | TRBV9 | TGTGCCAGCAGCGTAGGAGGCCAGGGGGCCATCTGGGGGGAGCTGTTTTTT | CASSVGGQGAIWGELFF
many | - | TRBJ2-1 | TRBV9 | TGTGCCAGCAGCGTAGTCAGCGGAAGCTCCTACAATGAGCAGTTCTTC | CASSVVSGSSYNEQFF
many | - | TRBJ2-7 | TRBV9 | TGTGCCAGCAGCGCAACCGGGACGAGCACCGAGCAGTACTTC | CASSATGTSTEQYF
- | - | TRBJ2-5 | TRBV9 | TGTGCCAGCAGCGTAGGGACTTCTACGGAGACCCAGTACTTC | CASSVGTSTETQYF
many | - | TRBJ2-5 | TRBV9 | TGTGCCAGCAGCGTAGACAGTGAGACCCAGTACTTC | CASSVDSETQYF
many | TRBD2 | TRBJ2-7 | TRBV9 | TGTGCCAGCAGCAGGACTAGCCTTAACGAGCAGTACTTC | CASSRTSLNEQYF
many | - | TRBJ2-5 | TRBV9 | TGTGCCAGCAGCCAACGAGGGGTGGGCCAAGAGACCCAGTACTTC | CASSQRGVGQETQYF
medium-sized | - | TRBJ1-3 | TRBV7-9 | TGTGCCAGCAGCCCGGGAGCAGAGTCTGGAAACACCATATATTTT | CASSPGAESGNTIYF
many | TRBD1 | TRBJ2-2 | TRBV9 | TGTGCCAGCAGCCGAGGACAGGGGGTGGGCACCGGGGAGCTGTTTTTT | CASSRGQGVGTGELFF
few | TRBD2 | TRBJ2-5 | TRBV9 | TGTGCCAGCAGCGTAGCCCAGGCGGGGGGCCAAGAGACCCAGTACTTC | CASSVAQAGGQETQYF
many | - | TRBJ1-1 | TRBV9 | TGTGCCAGCAGCCAAAATGCACAGCAGAACACTGAAGCTTTCTTT | CASSQNAQQNTEAFF
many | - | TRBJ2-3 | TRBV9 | TGTGCCAGCAGCTACCCAGGGTTGGGGACAGATACGCAGTATTTT | CASSYPGLGTDTQYF
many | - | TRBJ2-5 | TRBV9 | TGTGCCAGCAGCGTTGACAGGCAAGAGACCCAGTACTTC | CASSVDRQETQYF
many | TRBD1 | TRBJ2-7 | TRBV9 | TGTGCCAGCAGCGTAGGTCTCGGGACAGGGTTTTACGAGCAGTACTTC | CASSVGLGTGFYEQYF
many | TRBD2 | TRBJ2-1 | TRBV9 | TGTGCCAGCAGCGTAGCTCAGATCGGGGGGGCCGTCGGTATGCATGAGCAGTTCTTC | CASSVAQIGGAVGMHEQFF
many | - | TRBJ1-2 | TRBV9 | TGTGCCAGCAGCGCATCAGGGATTTCGAACTATGGCTACACCTTC | CASSASGISNYGYTF
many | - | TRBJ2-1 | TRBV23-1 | TGCGCCAGCAGTCGCGTCGAGATCGGTCACAGGGTAATGGTGGACTACAATGAGCAGTTCTTC | CASSRVEIGHRVMVDYNEQFF
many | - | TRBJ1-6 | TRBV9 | TGTGCCAGCAGCGTAGACAGGGACAACTTTTCACCCCTCCACTTT | CASSVDRDNFSPLHF
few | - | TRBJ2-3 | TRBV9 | TGTGCCAGCAGCGTAGAAGGGTGGGACACAGATACGCAGTATTTT | CASSVEGWDTDTQYF
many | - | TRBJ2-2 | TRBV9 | TGTGCCAGCAGCGTATCGTCTGGGTTTAGTCTCACCGGGGAGCTGTTTTTT | CASSVSSGFSLTGELFF
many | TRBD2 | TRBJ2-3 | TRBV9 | TGTGCCAGCAGCGTAAAGGCGGGAGATAACGCAGATACGCAGTATTTT | CASSVKAGDNADTQYF
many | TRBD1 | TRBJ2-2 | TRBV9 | TGTGCCAGCAGCGTTGGACAGGGTCGGGGCCGGAGGACCGGGGAGCTGTTTTTT | CASSVGQGRGRRTGELFF
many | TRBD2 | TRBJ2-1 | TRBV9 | TGTGCCAGCAGCCCCAGCGGGAGGGCCGGGTACAATGAGCAGTTCTTC | CASSPSGRAGYNEQFF
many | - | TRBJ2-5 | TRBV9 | TGTGCCAGCAGCGTAGGAATATCGGAGACCCAGTACTTC | CASSVGISETQYF